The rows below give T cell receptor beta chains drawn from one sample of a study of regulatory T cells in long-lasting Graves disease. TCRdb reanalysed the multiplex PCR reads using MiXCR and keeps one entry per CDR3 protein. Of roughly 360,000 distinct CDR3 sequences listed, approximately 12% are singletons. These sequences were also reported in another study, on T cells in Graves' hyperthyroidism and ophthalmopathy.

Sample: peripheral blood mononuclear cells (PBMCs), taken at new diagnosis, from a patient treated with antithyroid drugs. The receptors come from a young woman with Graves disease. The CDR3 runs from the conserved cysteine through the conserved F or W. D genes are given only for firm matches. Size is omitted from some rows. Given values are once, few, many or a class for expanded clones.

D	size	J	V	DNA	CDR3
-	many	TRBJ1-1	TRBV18	TGTGCCAGCTCACCACCGGGCGGCGAAGCTTTCTTT	CASSPPGGEAFF
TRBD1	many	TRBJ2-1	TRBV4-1	TGCGCCAGCAGCCAAAGGGGACAGGGGGCACGTGAGCAGTTCTTC	CASSQRGQGAREQFF
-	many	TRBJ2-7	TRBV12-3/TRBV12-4	TGTGCCAGCAGTTCGTGGCGGAGGGCTTCCTCCTACGAGCAGTACTTC	CASSSWRRASSYEQYF
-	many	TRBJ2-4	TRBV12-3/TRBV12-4	TGTGCCAGCAGTTTATCGGGGTTAGCCAAAAACATTCAGTACTTC	CASSLSGLAKNIQYF
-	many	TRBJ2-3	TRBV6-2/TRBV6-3	TGTGCCAGCAGTTCCCATACGGCCGTCACAGATACGCAGTATTTT	CASSSHTAVTDTQYF
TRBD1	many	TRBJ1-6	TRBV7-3	TGTGCCAGCAGCTTATCGGGCAGGGGGATTTCACCCCTCCACTTT	CASSLSGRGISPLHF
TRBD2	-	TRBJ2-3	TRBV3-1	TGTGCCAGCAGCCACCTCGAGCGGGGGAGCACAGATACGCAATATTTT	CASSHLERGSTDTQYF
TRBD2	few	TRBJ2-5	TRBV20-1	TGCAGTGCTTTTAGCGGGAAGGGAGAGACCCAGTACTTC	CSAFSGKGETQYF
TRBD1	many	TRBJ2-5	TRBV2	TGTGCCAGCAGTGAACATAGGGGGCGCGAGGAGACCCAGTACTTC	CASSEHRGREETQYF
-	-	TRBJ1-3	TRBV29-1	TGCAGCGCCACGGACGGTCTTGACACCATATATTTT	CSATDGLDTIYF
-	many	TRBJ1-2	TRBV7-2	TGTGCCAGCAGCTTAGCCCGAGACAATGGCTACACCTTC	CASSLARDNGYTF
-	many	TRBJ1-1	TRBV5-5	TGTGCCAGCAGCTACAACTGGACCGACGATGAAGCTTTCTTT	CASSYNWTDDEAFF
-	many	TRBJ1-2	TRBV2	TGTGCCAGCAGTGAAGCGGCAGACTTCTATGGCTACACCTTC	CASSEAADFYGYTF
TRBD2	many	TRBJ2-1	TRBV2	TGTGCCAGCAGTGGGACGGGACTAGCGGGAGCCTACAATGAGCAGTTCTTC	CASSGTGLAGAYNEQFF
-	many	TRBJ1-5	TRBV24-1	TGTGCCACCAGTGATCAGGGGCGAAATCAGCCCCAGCATTTT	CATSDQGRNQPQHF
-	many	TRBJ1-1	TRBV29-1	TGCAGCGTTGCTTCCACATTGAACACTGAAGCTTTCTTT	CSVASTLNTEAFF
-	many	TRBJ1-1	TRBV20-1	TGCAGTGCTAGTACGGCCGAAAAGATGAACACTGAAGCTTTCTTT	CSASTAEKMNTEAFF
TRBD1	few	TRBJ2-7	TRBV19	TGTGCCAGTAGTATAGGGACAGGGCGCTTCGAGCAGTACTTC	CASSIGTGRFEQYF
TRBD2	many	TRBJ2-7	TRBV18	TGTGCCAGCTCACCTGGACTAGCGGGAGGCAACGAGCAGTACTTC	CASSPGLAGGNEQYF
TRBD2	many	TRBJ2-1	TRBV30	TGTGCCTGGAGTCCCCCGGGACTAGCGGGCGAGCAGTTCTTC	CAWSPPGLAGEQFF
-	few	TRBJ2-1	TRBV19	TGTGCCAGTAGTATCCGAGGGTCCCTTGTTTGGAATGAGCAGTTCTTC	CASSIRGSLVWNEQFF
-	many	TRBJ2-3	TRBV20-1	TGCAGTGCTAGAGCTTTGGGCCGTCAGACAGATACGCAGTATTTT	CSARALGRQTDTQYF
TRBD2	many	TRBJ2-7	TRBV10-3	TGTGCCATCAGTGTGGGGGGGTACGAGCAGTACTTC	CAISVGGYEQYF
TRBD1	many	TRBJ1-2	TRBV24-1	TGTGCCACCAGTGACTTGGACAGGTATCAAGGCTACACCTTC	CATSDLDRYQGYTF
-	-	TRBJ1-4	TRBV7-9	TGTGCCAGCAGCTTCCTCACAGGGACTACTAATGAAAAACTGTTTTTT	CASSFLTGTTNEKLFF
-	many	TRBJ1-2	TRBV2	TGTGCCAGCAGTGAAGAGGGAGGGGACGGCTACACCTTC	CASSEEGGDGYTF
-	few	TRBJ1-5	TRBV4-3	TGCGCCAGCAGCCAAGTGCTGGGGGCTCCCTCTGGTCAGCCCCAGCATTTT	CASSQVLGAPSGQPQHF
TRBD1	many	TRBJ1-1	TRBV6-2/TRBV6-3	TGTGCCAGCAGTTTAAGCGGGACAGGGGGAACTGAAGCTTTCTTT	CASSLSGTGGTEAFF
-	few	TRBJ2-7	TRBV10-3	TGTGCCATCAGGGGGGACGGAACCTACGAGCAGTACTTC	CAIRGDGTYEQYF
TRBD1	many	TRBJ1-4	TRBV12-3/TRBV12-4	TGTGCCAGCAGTCCGAGCCACTGGACAGGTCAGGATGAAAAACTGTTTTTT	CASSPSHWTGQDEKLFF
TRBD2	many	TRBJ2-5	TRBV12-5	TGTGCTAGTGGTCCGGGGACTAGCTGGAAGGCGGAGACCCAGTACTTC	CASGPGTSWKAETQYF
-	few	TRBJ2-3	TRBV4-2	TGTGCCAGCAGCCAAGAGGGGACTAGCACAGATACGCAGTATTTT	CASSQEGTSTDTQYF
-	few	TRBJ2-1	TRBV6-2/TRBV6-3	TGTGCCAGCAGTTACTCGAGACAGATAACTGACAATGAGCAGTTCTTC	CASSYSRQITDNEQFF
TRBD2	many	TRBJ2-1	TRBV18	TGTGCCAGCTCCAAGCGGGAGGGCCTCAATGAGCAGTTCTTC	CASSKREGLNEQFF
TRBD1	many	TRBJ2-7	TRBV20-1	TGCAGTGCTAGAGAGGCCCGGACAGGGACCTCCTACGAGCAGTACTTC	CSAREARTGTSYEQYF
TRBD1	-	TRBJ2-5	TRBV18	TGTGCCAGCTCAAGGACAGGGATTGAGACCCAGTACTTC	CASSRTGIETQYF
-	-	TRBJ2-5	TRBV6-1	TGTGCCAGCAGTCCCAACCCCAACCGCTTTCCTCTCGGGACCCAGTACTTC	CASSPNPNRFPLGTQYF
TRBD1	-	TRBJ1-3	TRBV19	TGTGCCACCACAGGGGCTATCTCTGGAAACACCATATATTTT	CATTGAISGNTIYF
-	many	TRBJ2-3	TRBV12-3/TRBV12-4	TGTGCCAGCAGCTTCAAACAGGGCGGCGATACGCAGTATTTT	CASSFKQGGDTQYF
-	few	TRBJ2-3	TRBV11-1	TGTGCCAGCAGCACCCACTTGGGTGGACTCCGGGAAGTAACAGATACGCAGTATTTT	CASSTHLGGLREVTDTQYF
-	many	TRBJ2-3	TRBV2	TGTGCCAGCAGGGACCGGGGCACAGATACGCAGTATTTT	CASRDRGTDTQYF
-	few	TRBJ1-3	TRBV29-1	TGCAGCGCCCGGACGGATATTACTACTGGAAACACCATATATTTT	CSARTDITTGNTIYF
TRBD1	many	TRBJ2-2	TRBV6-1	TGTGCCAGCCGACGGGGACAGGGGGACGGCACCGGGGAGCTGTTTTTT	CASRRGQGDGTGELFF
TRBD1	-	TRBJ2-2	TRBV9	TGTGCCAGCAGCGTAGAACAGGGGGCGCCCGGGGAGCTGTTTTTT	CASSVEQGAPGELFF
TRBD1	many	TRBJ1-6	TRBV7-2	TGTGCCAGCAGTCAACCGGGACAGTATAATTCACCCCTCCACTTT	CASSQPGQYNSPLHF
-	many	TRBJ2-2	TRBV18	TGTGCCAGCTCGCCTGGGACTTCCACCGGGGAGCTGTTTTTT	CASSPGTSTGELFF
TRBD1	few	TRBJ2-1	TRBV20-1	TGCAGTGCTATATCGGACAGGGACGGAAATTACTACAATGAGCAGTTCTTC	CSAISDRDGNYYNEQFF
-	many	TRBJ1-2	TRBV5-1	TGCGCCAGCAGCTTTAGTGGTTGGGAAGTGAATGGCTACACCTTC	CASSFSGWEVNGYTF
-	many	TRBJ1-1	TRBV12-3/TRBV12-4	TGTGCCAGCAGTTTATCGGCAGGGATGAACACTGAAGCTTTCTTT	CASSLSAGMNTEAFF
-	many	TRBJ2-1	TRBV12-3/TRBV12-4	TGTGCCAGCAGTTTAAGGGCTCGGGATGAGCAGTTCTTC	CASSLRARDEQFF
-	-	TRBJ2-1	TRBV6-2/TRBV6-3	TGTGCCAGCAGTTATGGGCGTGGGACTGAGCAGTTCTTC	CASSYGRGTEQFF
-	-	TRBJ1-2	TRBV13	TGTGCCAGCAGCTTAGCCCAAAACGGACAGATCTATGGCTACACCTTC	CASSLAQNGQIYGYTF
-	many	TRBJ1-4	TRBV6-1	TGTGCCAGCAGTGAAGCGGACAAGCACTTCTGGGATGAAAAACTGTTTTTT	CASSEADKHFWDEKLFF
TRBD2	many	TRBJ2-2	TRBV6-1	TGTGCCAGCAGTGAGAGGACTAGCGTCTACGCGAACACCGGGGAGCTGTTTTTT	CASSERTSVYANTGELFF
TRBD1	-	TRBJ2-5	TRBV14	TGTGCCAGCAGCCGATACAGGGGAGAGACCCAGTACTTC	CASSRYRGETQYF
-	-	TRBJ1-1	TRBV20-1	TGCAGTGCTAGAGAGGGGGGTATAATGGGCACTGAAGCTTTCTTT	CSAREGGIMGTEAFF
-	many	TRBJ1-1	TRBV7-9	TGTGCCAGCAGCCTAGGACAGAGCACTGAAGCTTTCTTT	CASSLGQSTEAFF